Detailed here is one TCR beta chain. What it binds is not known. This entry is derived from a study of PD-1 blockade in classical Hodgkin lymphoma. Overall study findings and caveats: Among the patients, those starting nivolumab under 1 year after ASCT were excluded. A significant rise in TCR diversity by C4D1 was seen for CD4+ but not CD8+ cells. Newly diagnosed patients had diversity similar to the baseline diversity of complete responders.

Time point here: cycle 4 day 1 (C4D1), after around six weeks of nivolumab. Every one of the patients relapsed after autologous stem cell transplantation (brentuximab vedotin exposure was variable). With 1 base removed from V and 6 bases from J, the gap between germline ends came to 20 bases. Germline V CDR1 and CDR2: SGHAT, FQNNGV. The CDR3 length is 17 residues. This table comes from immunoSEQ multiplex PCR, and its TCRdb copy is limited to in-frame clones, with some not included. The data contain more than 30,000 clones, over 65% of them singletons. The source was peripheral blood mononuclear cells (PBMCs), collected before the fourth cycle of nivolumab. The receptor's source is a human donor with classical Hodgkin lymphoma. The gene calls are TRBV11-2 and TRBJ2-3, with D possibly matching TRBD2 (7 bases). The CDR3 here is CASSLVGRGGAPDTQYF. CDR3 DNA sequence: TGTGCCAGCAGCTTAGTGGGGAGAGGGGGGGCCCCGGATACGCAGTATTTT. Complete variable domain (other parts from reference TRBV11-2 and TRBJ2-3): EAGVAQSPRYKIIEKRQSVAFWCNPISGHATLYWYQQILGQGPKLLIQFQNNGVVDDSQLPKDRFSAERLKGVDSTLKIQPAKLEDSAVYLCASSLVGRGGAPDTQYFGPGTRLTVL.